The clone carrying this T cell receptor (beta chain) has a handful of counts. Tens of millions of PBMCs supplied genomic DNA for unsorted samples. Execution of the assay was at deep level. Original data processing: ImmunoSEQ output lacked quality scores and full-length reads, limiting matched filtering. TCRdb's copy holds only in-frame clones and misses some; the assay was immunoSEQ multiplex PCR. V, J and clone size are those of that table, while D and trimming were read from the DNA. The table records 470,000 or so clones, about 85% of them present only once. This sample is part of a study of shared clonotypes between healthy human individuals. Trimming at V came to 5 bases and at J to 6 bases, leaving 3 bases not matched to a gene. The CDR3 contains 12 residues. CDR1 is SEHNR and CDR2 is FQNEAQ in the germline V gene (reference sequence).

This sequence was found in a woman aged 40 to 50 in good health. Some clones in this sample may be carry-over from other donors' samples. Material: PBMCs. This rearrangement joins TRBV7-9 to TRBJ1-2; 7 bases are a match to TRBD1. CDR3 sequence (DNA): TGTGCCAGCAGCCAAGACAGGGATGGCTACACCTTC. Translation: CASSQDRDGYTF.